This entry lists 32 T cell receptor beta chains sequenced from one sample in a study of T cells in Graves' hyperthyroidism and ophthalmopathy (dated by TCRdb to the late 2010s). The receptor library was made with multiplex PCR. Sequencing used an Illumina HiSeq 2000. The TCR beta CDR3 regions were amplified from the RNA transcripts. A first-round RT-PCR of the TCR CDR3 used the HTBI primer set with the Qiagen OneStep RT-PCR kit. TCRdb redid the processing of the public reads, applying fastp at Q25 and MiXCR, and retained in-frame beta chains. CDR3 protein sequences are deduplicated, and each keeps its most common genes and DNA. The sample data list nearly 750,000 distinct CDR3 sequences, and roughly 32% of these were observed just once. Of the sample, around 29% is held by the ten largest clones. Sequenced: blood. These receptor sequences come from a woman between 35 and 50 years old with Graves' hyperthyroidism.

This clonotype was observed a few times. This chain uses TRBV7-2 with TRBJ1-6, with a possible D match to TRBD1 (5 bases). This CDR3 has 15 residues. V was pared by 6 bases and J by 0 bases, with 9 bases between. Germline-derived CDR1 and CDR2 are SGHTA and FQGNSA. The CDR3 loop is CASRTQASYNSPLHF. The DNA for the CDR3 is TGTGCCAGCAGGACACAGGCCTCCTATAATTCACCCCTCCACTTT. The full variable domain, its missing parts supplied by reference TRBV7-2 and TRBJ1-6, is GAGVSQSPSNKVTEKGKDVELRCDPISGHTALYWYRQSLGQGLEFLIYFQGNSAPDKSGLPSDRFSAERTGGSVSTLTIQRTQQEDSAVYLCASRTQASYNSPLHFGNGTRLTVT.

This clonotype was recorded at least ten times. CDR3 coding DNA: TGTGCCAGCGAGGGGGCACGGGGTGAAGCTTTCTTT. Amino acid sequence: CASEGARGEAFF. The chain uses TRBV19 and TRBJ1-1; 7 nucleotides agree with TRBD1. In germline, CDR1 is LNHDA, CDR2 SQIVND (reference sequence). V gave up 9 bases and J gave up 7 bases; unmatched junction bases: 8. The CDR3 loop spans 12 amino acids.

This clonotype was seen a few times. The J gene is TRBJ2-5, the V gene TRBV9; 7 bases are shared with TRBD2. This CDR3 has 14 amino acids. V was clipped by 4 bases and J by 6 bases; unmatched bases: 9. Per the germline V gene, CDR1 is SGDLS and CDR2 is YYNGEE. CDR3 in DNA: TGTGCCAGCAGCCTCCGGACGGGGGGAAAGACCCAGTACTTC. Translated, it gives CASSLRTGGKTQYF.

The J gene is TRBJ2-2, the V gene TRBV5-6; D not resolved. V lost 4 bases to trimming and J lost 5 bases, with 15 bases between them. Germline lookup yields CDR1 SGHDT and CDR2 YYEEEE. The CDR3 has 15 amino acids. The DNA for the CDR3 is TGTGCCAGCAGCCCTAGTCGGGTACCTACCGGGGAGCTGTTTTTT. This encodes CASSPSRVPTGELFF.

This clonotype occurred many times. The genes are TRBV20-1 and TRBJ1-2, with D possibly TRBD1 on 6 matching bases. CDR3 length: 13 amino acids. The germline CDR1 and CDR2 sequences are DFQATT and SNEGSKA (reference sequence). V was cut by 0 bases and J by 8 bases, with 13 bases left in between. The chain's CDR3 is CSAREARGGGYTF. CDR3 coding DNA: TGCAGTGCTAGAGAAGCTAGGGGGGGAGGCTACACCTTC.

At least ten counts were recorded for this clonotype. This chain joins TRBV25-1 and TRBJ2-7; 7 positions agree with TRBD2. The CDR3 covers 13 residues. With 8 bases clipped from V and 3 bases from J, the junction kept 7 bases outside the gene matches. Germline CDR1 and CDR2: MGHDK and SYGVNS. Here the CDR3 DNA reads TGTGCCAGCGCTAGCGGCGCTTACTACGAGCAGTACTTC. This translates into CASASGAYYEQYF.

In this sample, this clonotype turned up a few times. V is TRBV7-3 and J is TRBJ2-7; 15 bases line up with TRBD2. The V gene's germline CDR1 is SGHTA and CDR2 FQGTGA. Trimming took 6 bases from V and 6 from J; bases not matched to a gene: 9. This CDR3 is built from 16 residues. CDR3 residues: CASSYGLAGGPGEQYF. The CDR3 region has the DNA TGTGCCAGCAGTTACGGACTAGCGGGGGGGCCGGGCGAGCAGTACTTC.

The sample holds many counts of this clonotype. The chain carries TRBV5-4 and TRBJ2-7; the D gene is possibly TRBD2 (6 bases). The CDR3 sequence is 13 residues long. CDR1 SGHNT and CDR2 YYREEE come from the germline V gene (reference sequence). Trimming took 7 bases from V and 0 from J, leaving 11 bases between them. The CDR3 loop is CASGGTDSYEQYF. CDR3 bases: TGTGCCAGCGGCGGGACGGACTCCTACGAGCAGTACTTC.

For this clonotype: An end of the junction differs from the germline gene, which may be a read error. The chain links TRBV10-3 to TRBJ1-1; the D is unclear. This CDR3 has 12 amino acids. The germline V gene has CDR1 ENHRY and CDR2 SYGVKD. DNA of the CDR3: TGTGCCAGCAGTTACTCGAGAGTGTTGGCTTTCTTT. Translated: CASSYSRVLAFF.

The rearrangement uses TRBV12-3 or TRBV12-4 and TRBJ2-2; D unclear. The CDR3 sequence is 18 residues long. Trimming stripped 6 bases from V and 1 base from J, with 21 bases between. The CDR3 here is CASSLPQRRAENTGELFF. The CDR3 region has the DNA TGTGCCAGCAGCCTTCCCCAACGTCGTGCAGAGAACACCGGGGAGCTGTTTTTT.

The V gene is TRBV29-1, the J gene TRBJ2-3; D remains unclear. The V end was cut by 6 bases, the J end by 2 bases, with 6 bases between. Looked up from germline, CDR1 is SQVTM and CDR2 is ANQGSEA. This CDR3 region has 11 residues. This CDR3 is CSVADTDTQYF. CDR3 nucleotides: TGCAGCGTCGCAGACACAGATACGCAGTATTTT.

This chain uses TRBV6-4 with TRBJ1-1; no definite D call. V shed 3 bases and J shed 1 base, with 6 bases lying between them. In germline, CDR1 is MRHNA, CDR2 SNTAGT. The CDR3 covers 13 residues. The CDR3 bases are TGTGCCAGCAGTGAGAGCACGAACACTGAAGCTTTCTTT. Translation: CASSESTNTEAFF.

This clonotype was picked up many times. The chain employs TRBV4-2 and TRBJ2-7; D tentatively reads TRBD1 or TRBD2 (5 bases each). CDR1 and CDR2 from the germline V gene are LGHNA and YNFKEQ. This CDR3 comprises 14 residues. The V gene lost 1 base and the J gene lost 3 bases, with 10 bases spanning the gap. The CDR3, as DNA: TGTGCCAGCAGCCAAGTGGCAGGGAGCTACGAGCAGTACTTC. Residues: CASSQVAGSYEQYF.

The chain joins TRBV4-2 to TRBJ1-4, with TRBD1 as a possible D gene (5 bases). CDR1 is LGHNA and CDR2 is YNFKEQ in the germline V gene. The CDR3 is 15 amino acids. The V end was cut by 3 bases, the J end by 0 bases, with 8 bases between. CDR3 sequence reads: CASSQVQATNEKLFF. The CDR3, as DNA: TGTGCCAGCAGCCAGGTACAGGCAACTAATGAAAAACTGTTTTTT.

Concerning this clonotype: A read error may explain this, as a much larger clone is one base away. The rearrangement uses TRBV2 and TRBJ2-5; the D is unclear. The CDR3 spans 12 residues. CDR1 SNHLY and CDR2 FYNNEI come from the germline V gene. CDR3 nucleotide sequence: TGTGCCAGCAGTCGGGTGGAAGAGACCCAGTGCTTC. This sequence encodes CASSRVEETQCF.

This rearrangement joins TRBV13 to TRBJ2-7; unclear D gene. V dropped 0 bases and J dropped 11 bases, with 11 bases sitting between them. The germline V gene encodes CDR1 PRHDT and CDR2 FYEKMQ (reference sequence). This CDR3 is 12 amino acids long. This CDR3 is CASSLGLRPEYF. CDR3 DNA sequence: TGTGCCAGCAGCTTAGGCCTCCGACCCGAGTACTTC.

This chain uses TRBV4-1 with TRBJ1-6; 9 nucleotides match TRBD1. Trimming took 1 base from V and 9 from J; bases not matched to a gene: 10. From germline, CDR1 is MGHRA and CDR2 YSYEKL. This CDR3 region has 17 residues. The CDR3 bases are TGCGCCAGCAGCCAAGGAATAGTGCGGGACAGGGCTTCACCCCTCCACTTT. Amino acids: CASSQGIVRDRASPLHF.

The CDR3 reads CATSAGDTEAFF. CDR3 DNA: TGTGCCACCAGTGCTGGAGACACTGAAGCTTTCTTT. This sequence joins TRBV24-1 and TRBJ1-1; D remains unclear. V was clipped by 5 bases and J by 3 bases, with 6 bases between them. The germline gives CDR1 KGHDR, CDR2 SFDVKD. The CDR3 length is 12 residues.

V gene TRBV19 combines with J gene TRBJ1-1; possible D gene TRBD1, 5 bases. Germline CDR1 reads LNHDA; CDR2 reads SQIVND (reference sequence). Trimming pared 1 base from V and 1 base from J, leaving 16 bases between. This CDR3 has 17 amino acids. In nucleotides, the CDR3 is TGTGCCAGTAGTATAGGGGGCCAAGGTTACGAGAACACTGAAGCTTTCTTT. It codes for CASSIGGQGYENTEAFF. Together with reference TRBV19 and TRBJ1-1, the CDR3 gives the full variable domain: DGGITQSPKYLFRKEGQNVTLSCEQNLNHDAMYWYRQDPGQGLRLIYYSQIVNDFQKGDIAEGYSVSREKKESFPLTVTSAQKNPTAFYLCASSIGGQGYENTEAFFGQGTRLTVV.

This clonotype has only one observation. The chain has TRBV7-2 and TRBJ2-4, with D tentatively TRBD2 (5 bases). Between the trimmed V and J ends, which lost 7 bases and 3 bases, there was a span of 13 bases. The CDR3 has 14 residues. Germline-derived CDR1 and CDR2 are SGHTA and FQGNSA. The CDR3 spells CASTPIEGKNIQYF. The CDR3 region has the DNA TGTGCCAGCACCCCCATCGAGGGCAAAAACATTCAGTACTTC.

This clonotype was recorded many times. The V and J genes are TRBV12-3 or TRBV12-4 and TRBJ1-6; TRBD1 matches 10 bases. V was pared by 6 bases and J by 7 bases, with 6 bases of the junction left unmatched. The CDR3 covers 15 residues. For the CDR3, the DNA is TGTGCCAGCAGCCCGACAGGGGGCAACAATTCACCCCTCCACTTT. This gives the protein CASSPTGGNNSPLHF.

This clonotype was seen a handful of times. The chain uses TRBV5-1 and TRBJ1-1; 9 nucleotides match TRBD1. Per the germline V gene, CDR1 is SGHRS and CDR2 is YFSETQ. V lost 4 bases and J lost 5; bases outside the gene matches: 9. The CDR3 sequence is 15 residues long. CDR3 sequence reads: CASSPEGTGKTEAFF. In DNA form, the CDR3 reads TGCGCCAGCAGCCCGGAGGGGACAGGGAAAACTGAAGCTTTCTTT.

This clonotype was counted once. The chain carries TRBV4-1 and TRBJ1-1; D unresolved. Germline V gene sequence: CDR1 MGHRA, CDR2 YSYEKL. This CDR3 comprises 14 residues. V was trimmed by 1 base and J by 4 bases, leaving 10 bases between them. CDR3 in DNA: TGCGCCAGCAGCCAAGTTGGGTCGAGCACTGAAGCTTTCTTT. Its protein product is CASSQVGSSTEAFF.

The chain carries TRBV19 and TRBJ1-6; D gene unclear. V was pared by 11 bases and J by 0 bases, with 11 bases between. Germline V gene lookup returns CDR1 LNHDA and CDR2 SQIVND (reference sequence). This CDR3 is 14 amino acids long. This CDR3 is CALRPSSYNSPLHF. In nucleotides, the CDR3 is TGTGCCTTGAGACCCAGCTCCTATAATTCACCCCTCCACTTT. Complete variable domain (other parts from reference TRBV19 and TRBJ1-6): DGGITQSPKYLFRKEGQNVTLSCEQNLNHDAMYWYRQDPGQGLRLIYYSQIVNDFQKGDIAEGYSVSREKKESFPLTVTSAQKNPTAFYLCALRPSSYNSPLHFGNGTRLTVT.

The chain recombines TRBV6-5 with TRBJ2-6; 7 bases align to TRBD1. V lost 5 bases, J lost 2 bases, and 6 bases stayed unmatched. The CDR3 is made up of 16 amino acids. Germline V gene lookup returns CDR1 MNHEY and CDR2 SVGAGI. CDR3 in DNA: TGTGCCAGCAGTCACAGGGGCGCCGCTGGGGCCAACGTCCTGACTTTC. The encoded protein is CASSHRGAAGANVLTF.

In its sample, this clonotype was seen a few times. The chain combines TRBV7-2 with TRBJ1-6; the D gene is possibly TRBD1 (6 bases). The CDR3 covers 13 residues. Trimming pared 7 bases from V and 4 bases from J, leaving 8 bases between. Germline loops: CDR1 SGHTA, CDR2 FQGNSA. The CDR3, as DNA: TGTGCCAGCATTACAGGGTATAATTCACCCCTCCACTTT. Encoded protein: CASITGYNSPLHF.

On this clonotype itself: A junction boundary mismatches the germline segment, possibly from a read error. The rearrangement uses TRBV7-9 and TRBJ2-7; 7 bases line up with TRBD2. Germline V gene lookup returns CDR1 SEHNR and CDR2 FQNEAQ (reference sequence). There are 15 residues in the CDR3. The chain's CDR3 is CASRTLAGPYNEQYF. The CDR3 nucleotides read TGCGCCAGCAGGACCTTAGCGGGCCCCTACAATGAGCAGTACTTC.

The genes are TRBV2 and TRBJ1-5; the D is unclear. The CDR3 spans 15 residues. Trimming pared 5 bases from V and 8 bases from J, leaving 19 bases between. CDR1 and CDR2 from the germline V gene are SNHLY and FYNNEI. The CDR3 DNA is TGTGCCAGCAGTCCCGGGAGCGGGGTGGCGGAGCCCCAGCATTTT. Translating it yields CASSPGSGVAEPQHF.

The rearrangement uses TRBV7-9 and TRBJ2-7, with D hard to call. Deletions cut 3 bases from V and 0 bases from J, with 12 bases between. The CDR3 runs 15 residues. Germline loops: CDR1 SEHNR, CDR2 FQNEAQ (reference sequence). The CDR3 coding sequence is TGTGCCAGCAGCTTCTCGGGCTCATACTCCTACGAGCAGTACTTC. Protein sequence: CASSFSGSYSYEQYF.

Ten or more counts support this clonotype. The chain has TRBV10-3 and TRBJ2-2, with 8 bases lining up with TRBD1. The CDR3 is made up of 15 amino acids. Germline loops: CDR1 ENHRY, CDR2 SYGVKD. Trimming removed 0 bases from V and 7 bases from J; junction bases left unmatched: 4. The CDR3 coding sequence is TGTGCCATCAGTGAGTCTCCGGACAGGGACGGGGAGCTGTTTTTT. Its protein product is CAISESPDRDGELFF.

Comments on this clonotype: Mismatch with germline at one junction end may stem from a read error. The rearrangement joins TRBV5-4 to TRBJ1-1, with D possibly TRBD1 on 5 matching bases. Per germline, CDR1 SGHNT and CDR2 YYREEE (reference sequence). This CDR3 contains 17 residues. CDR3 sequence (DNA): TGTGCCAGCAGCCCTCCGATCGGGGCGGGTGTGAACACTGAGGCTTTCTTT. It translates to CASSPPIGAGVNTEAFF.

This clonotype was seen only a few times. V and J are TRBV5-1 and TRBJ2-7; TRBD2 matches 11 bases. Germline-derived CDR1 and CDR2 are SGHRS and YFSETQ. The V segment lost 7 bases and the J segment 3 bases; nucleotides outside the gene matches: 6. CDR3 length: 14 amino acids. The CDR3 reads CASAPSGGNYEQYF. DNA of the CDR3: TGCGCCAGCGCCCCTAGCGGGGGGAACTACGAGCAGTACTTC.